This is a list of T cell receptor beta chains from one sample in a study of vaccination effects on CD4 cells after COVID-19. The method was immunoSEQ multiplex PCR; TCRdb's version includes in-frame clones alone and lacks a portion of them. The sample consists of 55,000 or so clones, approximately 70% of them appearing once. These TCRs are of unknown antigen specificity. The input for sequencing was CD4+ T cells from PBMCs cultured with SARS-CoV-2 spike peptides, taken before COVID-19 vaccination. These receptors were collected from a human donor who received a COVID-19 vaccine. CDR3s include the opening cysteine and the closing phenylalanine or tryptophan. The order of the fields is J gene, D gene, clone size, V gene, CDR3 protein, CDR3 DNA. The D gene is left open where the match is weak. Not all rows give a size; the values are once, few, many and, for expanded clones, a class.

j_gene: TRBJ1-3
d_gene: NA
abundance: NA
v_gene: TRBV5-5
CDR3aa: CASSLEGTLAYSGNTIYF
CDR3nt: TGTGCCAGCAGCTTGGAGGGGACACTTGCTTACTCTGGAAACACCATATATTTT

j_gene: TRBJ1-1
d_gene: NA
abundance: NA
v_gene: TRBV6-6
CDR3aa: CASSILTDTEAFF
CDR3nt: TGTGCCAGCAGTATCCTAACGGACACTGAAGCTTTCTTT

j_gene: TRBJ2-7
d_gene: NA
abundance: NA
v_gene: TRBV3-1/TRBV3-2
CDR3aa: CASSQMLIRTPGGGQYF
CDR3nt: TGTGCCAGCAGCCAAATGCTTATTCGGACCCCAGGGGGAGGGCAGTACTTC

j_gene: TRBJ1-2
d_gene: NA
abundance: NA
v_gene: TRBV7-8
CDR3aa: CASSRREGYTF
CDR3nt: TGTGCCAGCAGCCGCAGGGAGGGCTACACCTTC

j_gene: TRBJ1-5
d_gene: TRBD1
abundance: NA
v_gene: TRBV18
CDR3aa: CASSPERTGPQHF
CDR3nt: TGTGCCAGCTCACCGGAGCGGACAGGGCCCCAGCATTTT

j_gene: TRBJ1-1
d_gene: NA
abundance: few
v_gene: TRBV10-3
CDR3aa: CAISVRVPDTEAFF
CDR3nt: TGTGCCATCAGTGTCAGGGTACCGGACACTGAAGCTTTCTTT

j_gene: TRBJ1-2
d_gene: NA
abundance: NA
v_gene: TRBV30
CDR3aa: CAWSTGGGYTF
CDR3nt: TGTGCCTGGAGCACGGGTGGGGGCTACACCTTC

j_gene: TRBJ2-5
d_gene: NA
abundance: NA
v_gene: TRBV3-1/TRBV3-2
CDR3aa: CASSQDRWTQYF
CDR3nt: TGTGCCAGCAGCCAAGATAGGTGGACCCAGTACTTC

j_gene: TRBJ2-1
d_gene: NA
abundance: NA
v_gene: TRBV2
CDR3aa: CASSRDVLDEQFF
CDR3nt: TGTGCCAGCAGCCGGGACGTTCTAGATGAGCAGTTCTTC

j_gene: TRBJ2-7
d_gene: NA
abundance: once
v_gene: TRBV28
CDR3aa: CASSLRVLEQYF
CDR3nt: TGTGCCAGCAGTTTAAGGGTTCTCGAGCAGTACTTC

j_gene: TRBJ2-1
d_gene: TRBD1
abundance: NA
v_gene: TRBV9
CDR3aa: CASSARDSFYNEQFF
CDR3nt: TGTGCCAGCAGCGCCCGGGACAGCTTCTACAATGAGCAGTTCTTC

j_gene: TRBJ1-1
d_gene: NA
abundance: NA
v_gene: TRBV19
CDR3aa: CASSIGASGANTEAFF
CDR3nt: TGTGCCAGTAGTATAGGGGCGAGCGGGGCCAACACTGAAGCTTTCTTT

j_gene: TRBJ1-2
d_gene: NA
abundance: few
v_gene: TRBV5-4
CDR3aa: CASSLGGRADYGYTF
CDR3nt: TGTGCCAGCAGCTTGGGCGGGAGAGCAGACTATGGCTACACCTTC

j_gene: TRBJ2-1
d_gene: NA
abundance: NA
v_gene: TRBV6-4
CDR3aa: CASSSSWSYNEQFF
CDR3nt: TGTGCCAGCTCTAGCTCATGGTCCTACAATGAGCAGTTCTTC

j_gene: TRBJ2-2
d_gene: TRBD2
abundance: NA
v_gene: TRBV29-1
CDR3aa: CRSRELAGVTGELFF
CDR3nt: TGCAGGTCCCGGGAGTTAGCGGGAGTCACCGGGGAGCTGTTTTTT

j_gene: TRBJ1-5
d_gene: TRBD1
abundance: NA
v_gene: TRBV2
CDR3aa: CASSGQGSNQPQHF
CDR3nt: TGTGCCAGCAGTGGACAGGGGAGCAATCAGCCCCAGCATTTT

j_gene: TRBJ2-2
d_gene: TRBD2
abundance: NA
v_gene: TRBV4-2
CDR3aa: CASSQAGRDTGELFF
CDR3nt: TGTGCCAGCAGCCAGGCGGGGAGGGACACCGGGGAGCTGTTTTTT

j_gene: TRBJ2-3
d_gene: TRBD1
abundance: NA
v_gene: TRBV4-1
CDR3aa: CASSQDRGTGPPTDTQYF
CDR3nt: TGCGCCAGCAGCCAAGATCGAGGGACAGGGCCCCCCACAGATACGCAGTATTTT

j_gene: TRBJ2-5
d_gene: TRBD2
abundance: NA
v_gene: TRBV4-1
CDR3aa: CASSQDRLAGAYGEETQYF
CDR3nt: TGCGCCAGCAGCCAAGACAGACTAGCGGGGGCTTACGGAGAAGAGACCCAGTACTTC

j_gene: TRBJ2-7
d_gene: NA
abundance: NA
v_gene: TRBV28
CDR3aa: CASWGQTYEQYF
CDR3nt: TGTGCCAGCTGGGGGCAGACCTACGAGCAGTACTTC

j_gene: TRBJ1-1
d_gene: TRBD1
abundance: NA
v_gene: TRBV4-2
CDR3aa: CASSHPTGRNTEAFF
CDR3nt: TGTGCCAGCAGCCACCCGACAGGGAGGAACACTGAAGCTTTCTTT

j_gene: TRBJ2-5
d_gene: NA
abundance: NA
v_gene: TRBV5-1
CDR3aa: CASSSPPGPNQETQYF
CDR3nt: TGCGCCAGCAGCTCCCCCCCGGGCCCGAACCAAGAGACCCAGTACTTC

j_gene: TRBJ1-1
d_gene: TRBD1
abundance: NA
v_gene: TRBV6-5
CDR3aa: CASSYPTGGTEAFF
CDR3nt: TGTGCCAGCAGTTACCCCACAGGGGGCACTGAAGCTTTCTTT

j_gene: TRBJ2-7
d_gene: TRBD1
abundance: NA
v_gene: TRBV5-1
CDR3aa: CASQNGQGAGEQYF
CDR3nt: TGCGCCAGCCAGAACGGACAGGGGGCAGGCGAGCAGTACTTC

j_gene: TRBJ1-3
d_gene: NA
abundance: NA
v_gene: TRBV3-1/TRBV3-2
CDR3aa: CASNRGYSGNTIYF
CDR3nt: TGTGCCAGCAATAGGGGCTACTCTGGAAACACCATATATTTT

j_gene: TRBJ2-5
d_gene: TRBD2
abundance: NA
v_gene: TRBV4-1
CDR3aa: CASSQGASGRKETQYF
CDR3nt: TGCGCCAGCAGCCAAGGGGCTAGCGGGAGAAAAGAGACCCAGTACTTC

j_gene: TRBJ2-5
d_gene: TRBD2
abundance: once
v_gene: TRBV30
CDR3aa: CACWDYIQYF
CDR3nt: TGTGCCTGTTGGGACTATATTCAGTACTTC

j_gene: TRBJ1-5
d_gene: NA
abundance: few
v_gene: TRBV2
CDR3aa: CASRFTGIGPQHF
CDR3nt: TGTGCCAGCAGGTTTACAGGTATCGGGCCCCAGCATTTT

j_gene: TRBJ2-7
d_gene: NA
abundance: once
v_gene: TRBV5-1
CDR3aa: CASSLAPKGEQYF
CDR3nt: TGCGCCAGCAGCTTGGCCCCGAAGGGCGAGCAGTACTTC

j_gene: TRBJ1-1
d_gene: NA
abundance: NA
v_gene: TRBV18
CDR3aa: CASSFSSTDTEAFF
CDR3nt: TGTGCCAGCTCATTCAGCTCGACGGACACTGAAGCTTTCTTT

j_gene: TRBJ2-5
d_gene: NA
abundance: NA
v_gene: TRBV12-3/TRBV12-4
CDR3aa: CASSTRSGETQYF
CDR3nt: TGTGCCAGCAGCACCCGTAGCGGCGAGACCCAGTACTTC

j_gene: TRBJ2-2
d_gene: NA
abundance: NA
v_gene: TRBV29-1
CDR3aa: CSVEWGTGELFF
CDR3nt: TGCAGCGTTGAATGGGGCACCGGGGAGCTGTTTTTT